A selection of T cell receptor beta chains follows, all from one sample in a study of CD8 T cells in Susac syndrome. TCRdb re-called the immunoSEQ multiplex PCR reads through MiXCR, storing one row per CDR3 protein. The table has about 69,000 distinct CDR3 sequences, roughly 94% seen once. The sample comprised CD8+ T cells from PBMCs. Source of these receptors: a human donor in good health. CDR3s include the opening cysteine and the closing phenylalanine or tryptophan. A D gene is named only where the DNA matches it firmly. Rows may omit the clone size; those that give it use once, few, many or a size class.

13,TRBJ2-5,TRBV4-3,NA,TRBD2,TGCGCCAGCAGCCCCCGACTAGCTGAGACCCAGTACTTC,CASSPRLAETQYF
14,TRBJ2-5,TRBV9,few,NA,TGTGCCAGCAGCGAACCCGACAGCCAAGAGACCCAGTACTTC,CASSEPDSQETQYF
11,TRBJ1-2,TRBV20-1,NA,NA,TGCAGTGCTAACGGAGGAATGGGCTACACCTTC,CSANGGMGYTF
17,TRBJ2-7,TRBV3-1,NA,NA,TGTGCCAGCAGCCAAGAGTCCTCGGGAATTACACCCTACGAGCAGTACTTC,CASSQESSGITPYEQYF
14,TRBJ2-1,TRBV7-3,NA,TRBD2,TGTGCCAGCAGCTCCGGTCTAGCGGTAAATGAGCAGTTCTTC,CASSSGLAVNEQFF
16,TRBJ2-5,TRBV7-9,NA,TRBD2,TGTGCCAGCAGCTCAATAGCGGGGGCCCTCCGGGAGACCCAGTACTTC,CASSSIAGALRETQYF
14,TRBJ2-5,TRBV29-1,NA,TRBD1,TGCAGCGTCGCTGGATCGACAGGGCGGGAGACCCAGTACTTC,CSVAGSTGRETQYF
14,TRBJ1-1,TRBV7-9,NA,NA,TGTGCCAGCAGCACGACAGCGGGGGGGACTGAAGCTTTCTTT,CASSTTAGGTEAFF
15,TRBJ1-2,TRBV12-3/TRBV12-4,NA,TRBD1,TGTGCCAGCAGCTCCCTCGGACAGGCGCCCTATGGCTACACCTTC,CASSSLGQAPYGYTF
15,TRBJ2-7,TRBV11-1,NA,TRBD1,TGTGCCAGCAGCCCAAACGGACAGGGGGTCCATGAGCAGTACTTC,CASSPNGQGVHEQYF
16,TRBJ1-1,TRBV5-1,NA,NA,TGCGCCAGCAGCTTGCGCGGCAGCGGGGCAATCACTGAAGCTTTCTTT,CASSLRGSGAITEAFF
13,TRBJ2-5,TRBV6-5,NA,NA,TGTGCCAGCAGTTACAGGGGAGGAGAGACCCAGTACTTC,CASSYRGGETQYF
15,TRBJ2-5,TRBV5-6,NA,TRBD2,TGTGCCAGCAGGGTAGCGGGGGGGCCTAGGGAGACCCAGTACTTC,CASRVAGGPRETQYF
14,TRBJ1-1,TRBV4-2,NA,NA,TGTGCCAGCAGCCAATTCTCCGGGGGCACTGAAGCTTTCTTT,CASSQFSGGTEAFF
16,TRBJ1-2,TRBV7-9,NA,NA,TGTGCCAGCAGCCCCGGGCTGCAGGGGTTAGGCGATGGCTACACCTTC,CASSPGLQGLGDGYTF
14,TRBJ2-7,TRBV18,NA,NA,TGTGCCAGCTCACCTCTGGGAAGGGGTGAAGAGCAGTACTTC,CASSPLGRGEEQYF
18,TRBJ1-3,TRBV3-1,NA,TRBD1,TGTGCCAGCAGCCTAGAAGGCGGGACAGGGTGGAGTGGAAACACCATATATTTT,CASSLEGGTGWSGNTIYF
15,TRBJ2-2,TRBV12-3/TRBV12-4,NA,NA,TGTGCCAGCAGTTTTCGACCGATTGACACCGGGGAGCTGTTTTTT,CASSFRPIDTGELFF